Listed here is a single TCR beta chain. Its specificity is unknown. The CDR3 spans 17 residues. Germline V CDR1 and CDR2: SGHRS, YFSETQ. V was trimmed by 4 bases and J by 2 bases, leaving 21 bases between them. The sample is drawn from a study of T cell repertoires in cytomegalovirus infection. Background on the study: Both recently identified HLA-C-restricted and well-studied HLA-B-restricted CMV epitopes were used in the study. Public TCR beta signatures marked donors with CMV infection and the matching HLA.

Each CDR3 protein is one row after TCRdb ran MiXCR on the reads. This sample has roughly 800,000 distinct CDR3 sequences; around 29% occur once, and the top ten carry less than 15%. This receptor was identified in a human donor in good health (CMV status not recorded). Some clones in this sample may be carry-over from other donors' samples. The material was cultured CD8+ T cells from PBMCs, obtained from culture after CMV antigen stimulation. The rearrangement joins TRBV5-1 to TRBJ1-2; D unclear. CDR3 residues: CASSGVGSQNLNYGYTF. For the CDR3, the DNA is TGCGCCAGCAGCGGGGTGGGGTCCCAAAACTTGAACTATGGCTACACCTTC.